The 18 T cell receptor beta chains reported below all come from one sample, sequenced in a study of blood T cell repertoires in COVID-19. The assay was immunoSEQ multiplex PCR, and TCRdb's table has in-frame clones only and misses some. This sample yields a few hundred thousand clones, of which approximately 89% are seen a single time; around 4.6% belongs to the top ten. The sequenced sample was PBMCs or T cells enriched from blood (not recorded which). These receptors were collected from a young man who had recovered from COVID-19.

The CDR3 DNA follows: TGTGCCAGCAGCTTAGTCCTAGCGGGGGGCCGAGATACGCAGTATTTT. Protein: CASSLVLAGGRDTQYF. This rearrangement joins TRBV7-8 to TRBJ2-3, with 11 bases aligning to TRBD2. The CDR3 sequence is 16 residues long. J lost 5 bases, V lost 1 base, and 5 bases had no gene match. In germline, CDR1 is SGHVS, CDR2 FQNEAQ.

The V gene is TRBV15, the J gene TRBJ2-7, with TRBD1 identical over 9 bases. This CDR3 contains 16 residues. Unmatched junction bases numbered 7, after V lost 1 base and J lost 3 bases. Germline lookup yields CDR1 LNHNV and CDR2 YYDKDF (reference sequence). CDR3: CATSRGVGTGIYEQYF. The CDR3 bases are TGTGCCACCAGCAGAGGTGTAGGGACAGGGATCTACGAGCAGTACTTC.

The CDR3 coding sequence is TGTGCCAGCAGCTCCACTCGACAGGTCTACCAAGAGACCCAGTACTTC. Protein: CASSSTRQVYQETQYF. The V call is TRBV7-9, the J call TRBJ2-5; D perhaps matches TRBD1 (6 bases). Trimming took off 4 bases at V and 0 bases at J, with 15 bases between the two ends. CDR1 is SEHNR and CDR2 is FQNEAQ in the germline V gene (reference sequence). The CDR3 is 16 amino acids.

The chain is built from TRBV12-3 or TRBV12-4 and TRBJ2-1; TRBD1 matches at 8 bases. V gave up 3 bases and J gave up 8 bases; unmatched junction bases: 0. The CDR3 extends over 12 amino acids. This CDR3 reads CASSLGQDEQFF. The CDR3 DNA reads TGTGCCAGCAGTTTGGGACAGGATGAGCAGTTCTTC.

This chain uses TRBV10-3 with TRBJ1-4; 9 bases are shared with TRBD1. V was clipped by 3 bases and J by 2 bases; unmatched bases: 4. This CDR3 contains 16 residues. Germline V gene data show CDR1 as ENHRY and CDR2 as SYGVKD. CDR3 sequence reads: CAISDHGQGTNEKLFF. For the CDR3, the DNA is TGTGCCATCAGTGACCATGGACAGGGGACTAATGAAAAACTGTTTTTT.

The chain joins TRBV18 to TRBJ2-2; D is undetermined. Germline CDR1 is KGHSH and CDR2 is LQKENI. This CDR3 has 16 residues. V was shortened by 2 bases and J by 0 bases, with 10 bases between the two germline ends. Written as DNA, the CDR3 is TGTGCCAGCTCACCAGGTCGCGGTGCGAACACCGGGGAGCTGTTTTTT. It specifies CASSPGRGANTGELFF.

The rearrangement links TRBV5-4 to TRBJ2-7, with TRBD1 matching 8 bases. V trimming: 3 bases; J trimming: 4 bases; junction bases outside the gene matches: 9. Germline V gene data show CDR1 as SGHNT and CDR2 as YYREEE (reference sequence). This CDR3 has 15 residues. For the CDR3, the DNA is TGTGCCAGCAGCTCCCACCTAGGACAGGGTTACGAGCAGTACTTC. Its translation is CASSSHLGQGYEQYF.

The V gene is TRBV1, the J gene TRBJ2-2; TRBD1, as called in the table, went unchecked against the DNA. TRBV1 has pseudogene status. There are 15 residues in the CDR3. CDR3 loop: CTSSPGQPNTGELFF. The CDR3 coding sequence is TGCACCAGCAGCCCGGGACAGCCGAACACCGGGGAGCTGTTTTTT.

This chain uses TRBV15 with TRBJ1-1; no definite D call. Germline V gives CDR1 LNHNV, CDR2 YYDKDF (reference sequence). This CDR3 is 14 amino acids long. V was cut by 0 bases and J by 10 bases, with 15 bases left in between. The CDR3 sequence is CATSRDSAAQVAFF. The CDR3 DNA is TGTGCCACCAGCAGAGATTCGGCAGCCCAGGTAGCTTTCTTT.

This chain uses TRBV3-1 (or the pseudogene TRBV3-2) with TRBJ2-5; tentatively, D is TRBD2 (7 bases). The V end was cut by 1 base, the J end by 5 bases, with 14 bases between. The germline CDR1 and CDR2 sequences are LGHDT and YNNKEL (reference sequence). This CDR3 is built from 15 residues. The DNA of the CDR3 is TGTGCCAGCAGCCAAGGAAAAGGGAGGGGGGAGACCCAGTACTTC. Amino acid sequence: CASSQGKGRGETQYF.

V gene TRBV28 combines with J gene TRBJ1-1; 8 bases match TRBD1. V was pared by 3 bases and J by 5 bases, with 8 bases of the junction left unmatched. Germline CDR1 is MDHEN and CDR2 is SYDVKM. The CDR3 spans 15 residues. The CDR3 DNA follows: TGTGCCAGCAGTTTCCGGCAGGGGGCGAGAACTGAAGCTTTCTTT. Its protein product is CASSFRQGARTEAFF. Complete variable domain (other parts from reference TRBV28 and TRBJ1-1): DVKVTQSSRYLVKRTGEKVFLECVQDMDHENMFWYRQDPGLGLRLIYFSYDVKMKEKGDIPEGYSVSREKKERFSLILESASTNQTSMYLCASSFRQGARTEAFFGQGTRLTVV.

The chain combines TRBV4-1 with TRBJ1-2; D is undetermined. Germline-derived CDR1 and CDR2 are MGHRA and YSYEKL. The V end was cut by 4 bases, the J end by 0 bases, with 15 bases between. The CDR3 contains 16 residues. The CDR3 DNA is TGCGCCAGCAGCCGTCTTTACGAGAATCCTAACTATGGCTACACCTTC. This encodes CASSRLYENPNYGYTF.

J is TRBJ2-5 and V is TRBV9; 8 positions match TRBD2. Germline CDR1 is SGDLS and CDR2 is YYNGEE. J gave up 5 bases and V 0 bases, and 6 bases lay outside the gene matches. The CDR3 sequence is 15 residues long. CDR3 coding DNA: TGTGCCAGCAGCGTAGGCGGGGGGCCTCACGAGACCCAGTACTTC. It yields the protein CASSVGGGPHETQYF.

The chain joins TRBV4-1 to TRBJ1-2; possible D gene TRBD1, 5 bases. Germline CDR1 reads MGHRA; CDR2 reads YSYEKL. Trimming left V 0 bases short and J 2 bases short, with 10 bases between. CDR3 size: 15 residues. Here the CDR3 reads CASSQDRGGNYGYTF. The CDR3 nucleotides read TGCGCCAGCAGCCAAGATCGTGGGGGGAACTATGGCTACACCTTC.

The gene calls are TRBV4-1 and TRBJ2-2; the match to TRBD2 covers 9 bases. CDR3 length: 15 residues. With V trimmed by 2 bases and J by 6 bases, 4 bases remained unmatched. The germline V gene encodes CDR1 MGHRA and CDR2 YSYEKL. The DNA for the CDR3 is TGCGCCAGCAGCCAATTGGGACTAGCCGCCGGGGAGCTGTTTTTT. This codes for CASSQLGLAAGELFF.

The V gene is TRBV25-1, the J gene TRBJ1-2; D is undetermined. Germline assignment: CDR1 MGHDK and CDR2 SYGVNS. CDR3 length: 11 residues. V was pared by 6 bases and J by 6 bases, with 8 bases between. CDR3 in DNA: TGTGCCAGCAGCTGGGAGCATGGCTACACCTTC. Translating gives CASSWEHGYTF.

The chain employs TRBV6-6 and TRBJ1-1, with D hard to call. Germline values: CDR1 MNHNY, CDR2 SVGAGI (reference sequence). Between the trimmed V and J ends, which lost 2 bases and 3 bases, there was a span of 10 bases. The CDR3 is 14 residues long. The CDR3 nucleotides are TGTGCCAGCAGTTACAACGGCGGGGACACTGAAGCTTTCTTT. Translation gives CASSYNGGDTEAFF.

This chain joins TRBV27 and TRBJ2-6, with D perhaps TRBD2 (7 bases). V gave up 6 bases and J gave up 4 bases, with 16 bases separating them. CDR1 is MNHEY and CDR2 is SMNVEV in the germline V gene (reference sequence). CDR3 length: 16 residues. DNA of the CDR3: TGTGCCAGCAGCCAGGCGGGGGCGACGGGGGCCAACGTCCTGACTTTC. Protein sequence: CASSQAGATGANVLTF.